This TCR beta chain is from a study of cytomegalovirus exposure and HLA in healthy donors. The CDR3 runs to 13 residues. Germline V CDR1 and CDR2: LGHNA, YNFKEQ. The germline V and J ends were trimmed by 0 bases and 5 bases, with 7 bases remaining between them. A few counts support this clone. Some clones are missing from TCRdb's copy, which holds only in-frame ones; the method was immunoSEQ multiplex PCR. The repertoire consists of approximately 150,000 clones, with around 86% occurring once and the leading ten covering roughly 3%. The chain couples TRBV4-2 to TRBJ1-1; D not certain. Sample: PBMCs. The TCR sequence derives from a man between 18 and 29 years old in good health and CMV-seropositive. The CDR3 nucleotides are TGTGCCAGCAGCCAAGATGGCGGTACTGAAGCTTTCTTT. This codes for CASSQDGGTEAFF.